The 8 T cell receptor beta chains in this list originate from one sample, sequenced in a study of regulatory T cells in long-lasting Graves disease. Time point here: persistent/refractory GD, antithyroid drugs over 5 years with positive TRAb. After RNA was extracted from PBMCs, the TCR library was made from it. TCR beta libraries were built with iRepertoire HTBI primers and Arm-PCR of CDR3 regions. TCRdb used MiXCR to reprocess the multiplex PCR reads, holding one entry per CDR3 protein. The sample lists about 660,000 distinct CDR3 sequences, about 30% occurring once. This material consisted of peripheral blood mononuclear cells (PBMCs), taken when the disease was refractory, from a patient treated with antithyroid drugs. All receptors come from a female donor with Graves disease.

This clonotype was picked up many times. The chain links TRBV28 to TRBJ1-2; D remains unclear. The ends were cut back, 1 base at V and 5 bases at J, with 11 bases in the middle. CDR1 and CDR2 from the germline V gene are MDHEN and SYDVKM. The CDR3 runs 14 residues. The CDR3 loop reads CASSLSTRWYGYTF. The DNA for the CDR3 is TGTGCCAGCAGTTTATCGACAAGGTGGTATGGCTACACCTTC.

In its sample, this clonotype was seen a few times. The V gene is TRBV28, the J gene TRBJ1-4; 9 nucleotides match TRBD1. Trimming cost V 6 bases and J 8 bases; bases outside gene matches: 13. Germline V lookup: CDR1 MDHEN, CDR2 SYDVKM. The CDR3 consists of 16 residues. CDR3 region: CASSGWATGGGEKLFF. DNA of the CDR3: TGTGCCAGCAGCGGCTGGGCCACAGGGGGCGGGGAAAAACTGTTTTTT.

This clonotype was detected a few times. This rearrangement joins TRBV29-1 to TRBJ1-1; TRBD1 matches at 7 bases. The CDR3 totals 13 residues. The germline CDR1 and CDR2 sequences are SQVTM and ANQGSEA. The V and J ends lost 6 bases and 0 bases, in that order; junction bases with no gene match: 4. CDR3 sequence (DNA): TGCAGCGTGGACAGGAGCTTGAACACTGAAGCTTTCTTT. Protein: CSVDRSLNTEAFF.

This clonotype has a handful of counts. The V gene is TRBV7-6, the J gene TRBJ2-5; D remains unclear. CDR3 length: 11 residues. Trimming pared 4 bases from V and 10 bases from J, leaving 10 bases between. Per germline, CDR1 SGHVS and CDR2 FNYEAQ. The DNA of the CDR3 is TGTGCCAGCAGCTCCCCGTGGAACCAGTACTTC. This gives the protein CASSSPWNQYF.

CDR3 loop: CASSARRGQAQETQYF. The DNA of the CDR3 is TGTGCCAGCAGCGCGAGGCGAGGACAGGCCCAAGAGACCCAGTACTTC. This sequence joins TRBV7-9 and TRBJ2-5; the match to TRBD1 covers 7 bases. CDR1 SEHNR and CDR2 FQNEAQ come from the germline V gene (reference sequence). The CDR3 sequence is 16 residues long. Unmatched junction bases numbered 10, after V lost 5 bases and J lost 1 base.

The chain employs TRBV28 and TRBJ1-5, with D unresolved. Trimming removed 0 bases from V and 2 bases from J, with 11 bases in between. Germline V lookup: CDR1 MDHEN, CDR2 SYDVKM. CDR3 length: 16 amino acids. The CDR3 here is CASSLWPTRGNQPQHF. The CDR3 region has the DNA TGTGCCAGCAGTTTATGGCCGACACGGGGCAATCAGCCCCAGCATTTT.

There are many counts of this clonotype. The chain is built from TRBV28 and TRBJ1-5; D is possibly TRBD1 (5 bases). Germline CDR1 reads MDHEN; CDR2 reads SYDVKM. V shed 5 bases and J shed 8 bases, with 16 bases lying between them. This CDR3 spans 14 amino acids. The CDR3 nucleotides are TGTGCCAGCAGTCACGACAGCATAACGGAGCCCCAGCATTTT. This encodes CASSHDSITEPQHF.

This clonotype was counted a few times. DNA for the CDR3: TGCGCCAGCAGCCAAGTAGGCGGCCGGCTAAGGGAGACCCAGTACTTC. This encodes CASSQVGGRLRETQYF. This chain joins TRBV4-1 and TRBJ2-5; D ambiguous. CDR3 length equals 16 residues. CDR1 is MGHRA, CDR2 YSYEKL, per germline. Deletions cut 1 base from V and 5 bases from J, with 17 bases between.